The next 17 T cell receptor beta chains were all read from a single sample in a study of cytomegalovirus exposure and HLA in healthy donors. Vbeta (60) and Jbeta (13) primers were used in the PCR. The protocol was immunoSEQ multiplex PCR, while the TCRdb copy is restricted to in-frame clones and leaves out a portion. The sample has some 98,000 clones; 80% to 90% are singletons. Input material: PBMCs. Every receptor here comes from a middle-aged man in good health and CMV-seronegative.

The chain uses TRBV5-8 and TRBJ1-5; TRBD1 agrees at 8 bases. Germline trimming cut 0 bases from V and 0 bases from J; bases unmatched to any gene: 5. This CDR3 spans 17 amino acids. Germline V gives CDR1 SGHTS, CDR2 YDEGEE. The CDR3 region has the DNA TGTGCCAGCAGCTTGGTCAGGGGGCTGTATAGCAATCAGCCCCAGCATTTT. This translates into CASSLVRGLYSNQPQHF.

This clone was detected a few times. The chain couples TRBV19 to TRBJ1-1; TRBD1 matches at 7 bases. Unmatched junction bases numbered 7, after V lost 3 bases and J lost 6 bases. The germline V gene has CDR1 LNHDA and CDR2 SQIVND (reference sequence). This CDR3 is 14 amino acids long. The CDR3 reads CASSIDRAGPEAFF. Here the CDR3 DNA reads TGTGCCAGTAGTATTGACAGGGCTGGGCCTGAAGCTTTCTTT.

This rearrangement joins TRBV7-2 to TRBJ2-1, with a weak D call TRBD2 (5 bases). The V gene lost 1 base and the J gene lost 1 base, with 11 bases spanning the gap. Germline lookup yields CDR1 SGHTA and CDR2 FQGNSA. This CDR3 has 16 residues. The DNA for the CDR3 is TGTGCCAGCAGCTTAGGAGGGATCTCTTCCTACAATGAGCAGTTCTTC. Residues: CASSLGGISSYNEQFF. Looking up the rest from reference TRBV7-2 and TRBJ2-1 gives the full variable domain: GAGVSQSPSNKVTEKGKDVELRCDPISGHTALYWYRQSLGQGLEFLIYFQGNSAPDKSGLPSDRFSAERTGGSVSTLTIQRTQQEDSAVYLCASSLGGISSYNEQFFGPGTRLTVL.

This chain links TRBV5-4 with TRBJ2-7, with 9 bases that match TRBD2. This CDR3 is 15 amino acids long. Germline V gene sequence: CDR1 SGHNT, CDR2 YYREEE (reference sequence). J was trimmed by 7 bases and V by 4 bases; bases with no gene match: 12. CDR3 sequence (DNA): TGTGCCAGCAGCCTAGCGGGGAGCCGCAAGCGGGAGCAGTACTTC. Protein sequence: CASSLAGSRKREQYF.

V and J are TRBV25-1 and TRBJ1-1; 7 bases fit TRBD1. V trimming: 4 bases; J trimming: 3 bases; junction bases outside the gene matches: 5. In germline, CDR1 is MGHDK, CDR2 SYGVNS. The CDR3 consists of 14 residues. The CDR3 protein is CASSVRGRDTEAFF. The CDR3 coding sequence is TGTGCCAGCAGTGTTAGGGGGCGCGACACTGAAGCTTTCTTT. The full variable domain, its missing parts supplied by reference TRBV25-1 and TRBJ1-1, is EADIYQTPRYLVIGTGKKITLECSQTMGHDKMYWYQQDPGMELHLIHYSYGVNSTEKGDLSSESTVSRIRTEHFPLTLESARPSHTSQYLCASSVRGRDTEAFFGQGTRLTVV.

The chain is built from TRBV5-1 and TRBJ2-3; D is ambiguous. The CDR3 runs to 14 residues. V shed 1 base and J shed 4 bases, with 10 bases lying between them. Germline CDR1 and CDR2: SGHRS and YFSETQ. The DNA of the CDR3 is TGCGCCAGCAGCTTGAACGGGTTTGCAGATACGCAGTATTTT. Residues: CASSLNGFADTQYF.

With regard to this clone: At one boundary the junction diverges from the germline segment, which might be a read error. This sequence joins TRBV9 and TRBJ1-5; no clear D gene. The germline gives CDR1 SGDLS, CDR2 YYNGEE. The CDR3 has 13 residues. The CDR3 nucleotides read TGTGCCTGCAGCCCGTCGGGGAATAGGGCCCAGCATTTT. It yields the protein CACSPSGNRAQHF.

This chain links TRBV29-1 with TRBJ1-1, with D maybe TRBD1 (5 bases). Germline CDR1 SQVTM, CDR2 ANQGSEA. The CDR3 length is 13 residues. Between the trimmed V and J ends, which lost 7 bases and 1 base, there was a span of 13 bases. This CDR3 reads CSAYRKQNTEAFF. In DNA form, the CDR3 reads TGCAGCGCTTACAGGAAGCAGAACACTGAAGCTTTCTTT. Full variable domain (rest looked up from reference TRBV29-1 and TRBJ1-1): SAVISQKPSRDICQRGTSLTIQCQVDSQVTMMFWYRQQPGQSLTLIATANQGSEATYESGFVIDKFPISRPNLTFSTLTVSNMSPEDSSIYLCSAYRKQNTEAFFGQGTRLTVV.

The genes are TRBV7-9 and TRBJ2-5; TRBD1 matches at 9 bases. J gave up 0 bases and V 6 bases, and 5 bases lay outside the gene matches. The CDR3 runs to 15 residues. The germline gives CDR1 SEHNR, CDR2 FQNEAQ (reference sequence). The CDR3 region is CASRVGQGYQETQYF. The CDR3 region has the DNA TGTGCCAGCAGGGTCGGACAGGGGTACCAAGAGACCCAGTACTTC.

CDR3 protein: CASSFNGYTF. The CDR3 DNA follows: TGTGCCAGCAGCTTCAATGGCTACACCTTC. The chain recombines TRBV5-8 with TRBJ1-2, with no clear D. The CDR3 loop spans 10 amino acids. CDR1 and CDR2 (germline): SGHTS, YDEGEE. The V and J ends lost 2 bases and 6 bases respectively, with 2 bases between them. The full variable domain, in which reference TRBV5-8 and TRBJ1-2 provide the parts outside the CDR3, is EAGVTQSPTHLIKTRGQQATLRCSPISGHTSVYWYQQALGLGLQFLLWYDEGEERNRGNFPPRFSGRQFPNYSSELNVNALELEDSALYLCASSFNGYTFGSGTRLTVV.

Concerning this clone: The sample has other DNA sequences that encode this CDR3 too. The chain employs TRBV7-2 and TRBJ1-5; 9 nucleotides align to TRBD1. Germline lookup yields CDR1 SGHTA and CDR2 FQGNSA. The CDR3 totals 14 residues. Trimming removed 5 bases from V and 4 bases from J; junction bases left unmatched: 3. This chain's CDR3 is CASSGQGSNQPQHF. The CDR3 nucleotides are TGTGCCAGCAGCGGACAGGGGTCTAATCAGCCCCAGCATTTT.

The J gene is TRBJ1-1, the V gene TRBV10-3, with a possible D match to TRBD1 (6 bases). Germline V lookup: CDR1 ENHRY, CDR2 SYGVKD. The CDR3 runs 14 residues. V was shortened by 10 bases and J by 1 base, with 16 bases between the two germline ends. The chain's CDR3 is CATLTGTRNTEAFF. The CDR3 DNA follows: TGTGCCACCCTCACCGGGACAAGGAACACTGAAGCTTTCTTT.

J is TRBJ1-1 and V is TRBV5-8; 8 bases map to TRBD1. The V gene end was trimmed by 0 bases and the J gene end by 6 bases; junction bases not matched to a gene: 7. The CDR3 consists of 15 residues. Germline V gene sequence: CDR1 SGHTS, CDR2 YDEGEE. CDR3: CASSLVAQGAAEAFF. The CDR3 nucleotides read TGTGCCAGCAGCTTGGTCGCGCAGGGGGCGGCTGAAGCTTTCTTT.

The J gene is TRBJ1-6, the V gene TRBV19; 9 positions agree with TRBD1. Germline loops: CDR1 LNHDA, CDR2 SQIVND (reference sequence). The CDR3 is 14 residues long. V was clipped by 8 bases and J by 4 bases; unmatched bases: 3. As DNA, the CDR3 is TGTGCCAGTTGGACAGGGGATTATAATTCACCCCTCCACTTT. Its protein is CASWTGDYNSPLHF.

The rearrangement uses TRBV6-1 and TRBJ2-3; no definite D call. The CDR3 consists of 10 residues. V was clipped by 10 bases and J by 10 bases, with 12 bases between them. Germline V gene data show CDR1 as MNHNS and CDR2 as SASEGT. This chain's CDR3 is CAILVKAQYF. The CDR3 DNA reads TGTGCCATCCTAGTGAAGGCGCAGTATTTT.

The chain links TRBV6-1 to TRBJ1-4; a weak D match, TRBD1 (5 bases). The CDR3 sequence is 14 residues long. Germline V gene lookup returns CDR1 MNHNS and CDR2 SASEGT. Trimming left V 7 bases short and J 4 bases short, with 13 bases between. CDR3 coding DNA: TGTGCCAGCACTAAGAGACAGCTTAATGAAAAACTGTTTTTT. Translated: CASTKRQLNEKLFF.

The chain recombines TRBV4-3 with TRBJ2-7; D call uncertain. Trimming took 0 bases from V and 5 from J, leaving 8 bases between them. CDR1 is LGHNA and CDR2 is YSLEER in the germline V gene. The CDR3 totals 13 residues. The CDR3 DNA follows: TGCGCCAGCAGCCAAGATTATGGAGACGAGCAGTACTTC. As protein: CASSQDYGDEQYF.